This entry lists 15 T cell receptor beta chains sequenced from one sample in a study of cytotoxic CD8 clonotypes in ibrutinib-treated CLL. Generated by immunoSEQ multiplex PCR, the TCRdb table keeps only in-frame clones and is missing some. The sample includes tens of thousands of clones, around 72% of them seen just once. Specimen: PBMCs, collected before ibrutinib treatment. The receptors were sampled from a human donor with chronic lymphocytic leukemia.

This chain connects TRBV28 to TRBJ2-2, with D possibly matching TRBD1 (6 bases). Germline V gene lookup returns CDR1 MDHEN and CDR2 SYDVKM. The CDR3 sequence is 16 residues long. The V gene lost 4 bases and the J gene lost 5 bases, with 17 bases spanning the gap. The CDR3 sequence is CASSYIIGGSTGELFF. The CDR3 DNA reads TGTGCCAGCAGTTATATTATTGGGGGCTCGACCGGGGAGCTGTTTTTT.

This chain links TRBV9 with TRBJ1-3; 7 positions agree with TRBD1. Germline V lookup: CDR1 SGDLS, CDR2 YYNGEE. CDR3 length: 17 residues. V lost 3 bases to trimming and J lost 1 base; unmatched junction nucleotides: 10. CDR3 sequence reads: CASSGYRGVRSGNTIYF. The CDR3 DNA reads TGTGCCAGCAGCGGATACAGGGGCGTGAGGTCTGGAAACACCATATATTTT. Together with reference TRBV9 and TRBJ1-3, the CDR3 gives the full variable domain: DSGVTQTPKHLITATGQRVTLRCSPRSGDLSVYWYQQSLDQGLQFLIQYYNGEERAKGNILERFSAQQFPDLHSELNLSSLELGDSALYFCASSGYRGVRSGNTIYFGEGSWLTVV.

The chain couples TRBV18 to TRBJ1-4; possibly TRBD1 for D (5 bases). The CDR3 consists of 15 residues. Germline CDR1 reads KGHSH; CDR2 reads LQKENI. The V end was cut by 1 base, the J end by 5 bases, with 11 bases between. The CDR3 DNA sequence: TGTGCCAGCTCACCACGGACGGGACCAAATGAAAAACTGTTTTTT. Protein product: CASSPRTGPNEKLFF.

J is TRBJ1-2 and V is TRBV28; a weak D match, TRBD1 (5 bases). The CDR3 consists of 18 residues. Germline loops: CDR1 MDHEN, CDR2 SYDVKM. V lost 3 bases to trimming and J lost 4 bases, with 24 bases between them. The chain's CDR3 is CASSLVVQPTDELYGYTF. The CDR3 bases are TGTGCCAGCAGTTTGGTGGTACAGCCGACAGACGAACTCTATGGCTACACCTTC.

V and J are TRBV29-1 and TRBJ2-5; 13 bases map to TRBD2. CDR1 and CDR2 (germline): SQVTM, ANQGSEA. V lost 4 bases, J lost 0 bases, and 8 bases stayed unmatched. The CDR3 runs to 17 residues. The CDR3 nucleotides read TGCAGCGTTGGGGGGACTAGCGGGACCGGGTACCAAGAGACCCAGTACTTC. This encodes CSVGGTSGTGYQETQYF.

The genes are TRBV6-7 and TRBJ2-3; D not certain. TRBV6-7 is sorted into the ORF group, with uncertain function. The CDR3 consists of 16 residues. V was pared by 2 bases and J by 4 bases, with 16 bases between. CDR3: CASSYTADPFPDTQYF. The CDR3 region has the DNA TGTGCCAGCAGTTACACGGCTGATCCATTTCCAGATACGCAGTATTTT.

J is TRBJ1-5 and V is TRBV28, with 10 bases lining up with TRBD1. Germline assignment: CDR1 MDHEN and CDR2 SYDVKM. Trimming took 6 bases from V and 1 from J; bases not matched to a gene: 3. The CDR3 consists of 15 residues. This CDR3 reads CASSPDRGSNQPQHF. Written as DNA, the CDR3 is TGTGCCAGCAGCCCGGACAGGGGGAGCAATCAGCCCCAGCATTTT.

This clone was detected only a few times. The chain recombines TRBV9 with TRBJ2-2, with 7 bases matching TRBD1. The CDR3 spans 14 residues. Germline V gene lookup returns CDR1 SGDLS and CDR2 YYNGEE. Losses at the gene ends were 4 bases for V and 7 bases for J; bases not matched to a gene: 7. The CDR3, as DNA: TGTGCCAGCAGCCTCCGGACAGGTCACGGGGAGCTGTTTTTT. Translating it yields CASSLRTGHGELFF.

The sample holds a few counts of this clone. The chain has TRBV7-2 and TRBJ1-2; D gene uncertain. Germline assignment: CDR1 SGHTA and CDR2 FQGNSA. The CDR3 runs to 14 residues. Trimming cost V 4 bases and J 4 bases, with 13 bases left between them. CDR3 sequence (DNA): TGTGCCAGCAGCTCCCCGGATGGGGTCTATGGCTACACCTTC. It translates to CASSSPDGVYGYTF.

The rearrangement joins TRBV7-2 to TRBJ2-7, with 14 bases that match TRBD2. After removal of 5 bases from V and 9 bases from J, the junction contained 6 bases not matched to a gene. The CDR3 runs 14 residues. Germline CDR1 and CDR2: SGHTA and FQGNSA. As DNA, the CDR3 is TGTGCCAGCAGCCCGGGACTAGCGGGAGTCGCGCAGTACTTC. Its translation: CASSPGLAGVAQYF.

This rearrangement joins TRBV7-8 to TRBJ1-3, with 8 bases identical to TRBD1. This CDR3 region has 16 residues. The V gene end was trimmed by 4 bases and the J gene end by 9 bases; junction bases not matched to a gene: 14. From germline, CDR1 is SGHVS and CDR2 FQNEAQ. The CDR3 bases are TGTGCCAGCAGCTGGGACTCGACAGGGGTCGGTAGCACCATATATTTT. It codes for CASSWDSTGVGSTIYF.

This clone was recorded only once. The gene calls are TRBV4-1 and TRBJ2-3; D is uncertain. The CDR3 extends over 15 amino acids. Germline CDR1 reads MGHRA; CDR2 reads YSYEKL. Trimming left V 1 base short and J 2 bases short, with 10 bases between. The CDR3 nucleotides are TGCGCCAGCAGCCAAGGACGGTTCCTCACAGATACGCAGTATTTT. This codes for CASSQGRFLTDTQYF.

The CDR3 sequence is CASRPGQVSGELFF. The CDR3 bases are TGCGCCAGCAGACCGGGACAGGTCTCCGGGGAGCTGTTTTTT. This chain uses TRBV5-1 with TRBJ2-2; 8 nucleotides match TRBD1. Germline-derived CDR1 and CDR2 are SGHRS and YFSETQ. The CDR3 has 14 amino acids. Trimming removed 5 bases from V and 6 bases from J; junction bases left unmatched: 6.

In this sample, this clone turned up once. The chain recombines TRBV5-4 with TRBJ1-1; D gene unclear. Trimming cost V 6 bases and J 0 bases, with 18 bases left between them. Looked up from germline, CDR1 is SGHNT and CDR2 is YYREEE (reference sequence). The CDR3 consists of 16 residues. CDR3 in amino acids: CASNPGAGLMNTEAFF. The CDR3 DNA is TGTGCCAGCAACCCCGGAGCGGGCCTCATGAACACTGAAGCTTTCTTT. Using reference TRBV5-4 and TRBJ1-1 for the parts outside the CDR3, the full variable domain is ETGVTQSPTHLIKTRGQQVTLRCSSQSGHNTVSWYQQALGQGPQFIFQYYREEENGRGNFPPRFSGLQFPNYSSELNVNALELDDSALYLCASNPGAGLMNTEAFFGQGTRLTVV.

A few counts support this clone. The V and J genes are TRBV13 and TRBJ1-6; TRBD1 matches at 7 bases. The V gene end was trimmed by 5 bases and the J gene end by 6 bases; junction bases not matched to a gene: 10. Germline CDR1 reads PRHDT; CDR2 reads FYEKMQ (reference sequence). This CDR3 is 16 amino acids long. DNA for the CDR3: TGTGCCAGCAGCCTAGAAGGTGACAGGGCTAATTCACCCCTCCACTTT. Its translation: CASSLEGDRANSPLHF.